These 30 T cell receptor beta chains share one sample of origin, sequenced in a study of T cell repertoires in cytomegalovirus infection (dated by TCRdb to 2018 to 2020). What this sample's treatment or condition label stands for: in vitro stimulation with specific CMV peptide epitopes to enrich CMV-specific T cells. Sequencing relied on an Illumina HiSeq 1500. TCRdb reran the public reads through fastp at Q25 and MiXCR, keeping productive beta chains. Rows with one shared CDR3 protein collapse into an entry with the most common genes and DNA. A total of roughly 920,000 distinct CDR3 sequences appear in this sample, more than 25% of them only once. The biggest ten clones account for over 12% of the sample. Their specific antigens are unknown. The source material was cultured CD8+ T cells from PBMCs, sampled from culture after CMV antigen stimulation. The receptors here all came from a human donor in good health (CMV status not recorded). Some clones in this sample may be carry-over from other donors' samples.

V gene TRBV7-6 combines with J gene TRBJ2-2; 7 bases match TRBD1. CDR3 length: 16 amino acids. Germline CDR1 SGHVS, CDR2 FNYEAQ. With V trimmed by 5 bases and J by 2 bases, 8 bases remained unmatched. CDR3 bases: TGTGCCAGCAGCCCTACAGGGGAGTCAAACACCGGGGAGCTGTTTTTT. It is translated as CASSPTGESNTGELFF.

The V call is TRBV7-6, the J call TRBJ2-1; D gene ambiguous. The CDR3 is 16 residues long. Germline assignment: CDR1 SGHVS and CDR2 FNYEAQ. The V and J ends lost 2 bases and 3 bases respectively, with 14 bases between them. CDR3 region: CASSLTEVEVYNEQFF. Written as DNA, the CDR3 is TGTGCCAGCAGCTTAACCGAGGTAGAGGTCTACAATGAGCAGTTCTTC. Using reference TRBV7-6 and TRBJ2-1 for the parts outside the CDR3, the full variable domain is GAGVSQSPRYKVTKRGQDVALRCDPISGHVSLYWYRQALGQGPEFLTYFNYEAQQDKSGLPNDRFSAERPEGSISTLTIQRTEQRDSAMYRCASSLTEVEVYNEQFFGPGTRLTVL.

This chain links TRBV6-1 with TRBJ2-7; the match to TRBD1 covers 7 bases. V gave up 3 bases and J gave up 6 bases; unmatched junction bases: 14. Germline-derived CDR1 and CDR2 are MNHNS and SASEGT. The CDR3 extends over 16 amino acids. The CDR3 nucleotides are TGTGCCAGCAGTGACACTGACAGGGTAAACCTCGGCGAGCAGTACGTC. It is translated as CASSDTDRVNLGEQYV.

The J gene is TRBJ1-5, the V gene TRBV10-2; no clear D. The germline V gene has CDR1 WSHSY and CDR2 SAAADI. The CDR3 extends over 15 amino acids. Trimming pared 0 bases from V and 4 bases from J, leaving 10 bases between. CDR3 residues: CASSESRVGNQPQHF. CDR3 DNA: TGCGCCAGCAGTGAGTCACGGGTGGGAAATCAGCCCCAGCATTTT.

CDR3 loop: CASSRGGMEGFNYGYTF. CDR3 in DNA: TGTGCCAGCAGCCGCGGGGGGATGGAGGGGTTTAACTATGGCTACACCTTC. The chain recombines TRBV7-9 with TRBJ1-2; D perhaps matches TRBD1 (5 bases). The germline V gene encodes CDR1 SEHNR and CDR2 FQNEAQ (reference sequence). The ends were cut back, 5 bases at V and 1 base at J, with 20 bases in the middle. The CDR3 consists of 17 residues.

The CDR3 DNA reads TGTGCCAGCAGCTTAACCGGGACAGGGGGGGATGAGCAGTTCTTC. Protein: CASSLTGTGGDEQFF. V is TRBV11-3 and J is TRBJ2-1; TRBD1 aligns across 11 bases. There are 15 residues in the CDR3. Trimming took 2 bases from V and 8 from J; bases not matched to a gene: 5. Germline V gives CDR1 SGHNT, CDR2 YENEEA.

The gene calls are TRBV28 and TRBJ1-5; 7 bases match TRBD1. The CDR3 length is 20 residues. CDR1 and CDR2 from the germline V gene are MDHEN and SYDVKM. Trimming took 6 bases from V and 0 from J; bases not matched to a gene: 20. In nucleotides, the CDR3 is TGTGCCAGCAGGCGAGGGCAGGGGGTTGTCGTGGCCCATAGCAATCAGCCCCAGCATTTT. Protein: CASRRGQGVVVAHSNQPQHF.

This sequence joins TRBV5-1 and TRBJ2-1; maybe TRBD2 (5 bases). CDR1 is SGHRS, CDR2 YFSETQ, per germline. CDR3 length: 13 amino acids. The V gene lost 7 bases and the J gene lost 10 bases, with 18 bases spanning the gap. This CDR3 is CASRLTSLVEQFF. The CDR3 DNA is TGCGCCAGCCGTCTCACTAGTCTGGTAGAGCAGTTCTTC. The complete variable domain, with remaining parts taken from reference TRBV5-1 and TRBJ2-1, reads KAGVTQTPRYLIKTRGQQVTLSCSPISGHRSVSWYQQTPGQGLQFLFEYFSETQRNKGNFPGRFSGRQFSNSRSEMNVSTLELGDSALYLCASRLTSLVEQFFGPGTRLTVL.

This sequence joins TRBV15 and TRBJ2-3, with TRBD1 as a possible D gene (6 bases). The ends were cut back, 5 bases at V and 3 bases at J, with 15 bases in the middle. From germline, CDR1 is LNHNV and CDR2 YYDKDF (reference sequence). The CDR3 runs 15 residues. CDR3 nucleotide sequence: TGTGCCACCAGCGTACAGGGTTTGGGGACAGATACGCAGTATTTT. It codes for CATSVQGLGTDTQYF.

Ten or more counts support this clonotype. This chain joins TRBV7-6 and TRBJ1-6, with no clear D. The germline V and J ends were trimmed by 2 bases and 0 bases, with 14 bases remaining between them. Germline V gives CDR1 SGHVS, CDR2 FNYEAQ. CDR3 length equals 18 residues. CDR3 sequence reads: CASSLRTPQSSYNSPLHF. CDR3 nucleotide sequence: TGTGCCAGCAGCTTAAGAACCCCACAGAGCTCCTATAATTCACCCCTCCACTTT.

V and J are TRBV27 and TRBJ1-1, with unresolved D. The germline V gene has CDR1 MNHEY and CDR2 SMNVEV (reference sequence). The V gene lost 7 bases and the J gene lost 0 bases, with 15 bases spanning the gap. This CDR3 contains 15 residues. The CDR3 region is CASNLIGGMNTEAFF. For the CDR3, the DNA is TGTGCCAGCAACCTTATTGGTGGGATGAACACTGAAGCTTTCTTT.

This chain connects TRBV12-3 or TRBV12-4 to TRBJ2-1; no clear D. Deletions cut 7 bases from V and 1 base from J, with 17 bases between. The CDR3 covers 16 residues. CDR3 bases: TGTGCCAGCACCTCAAGGGAATCAGAATCCTACAATGAGCAGTTCTTC. This encodes CASTSRESESYNEQFF.

This clonotype showed up just a few times. V gene TRBV6-1 combines with J gene TRBJ2-2, with D maybe TRBD1 (6 bases). The V gene lost 6 bases and the J gene lost 2 bases, with 16 bases spanning the gap. The CDR3 has 16 amino acids. Germline V gene lookup returns CDR1 MNHNS and CDR2 SASEGT. CDR3 nucleotides: TGTGCCAGCAGGGACCCCCTCAGGGGAAACACCGGGGAGCTGTTTTTT. Translation gives CASRDPLRGNTGELFF.

This clonotype was counted ten times or more. This chain connects TRBV7-8 to TRBJ1-5, with D possibly being TRBD1 (5 bases). Per the germline V gene, CDR1 is SGHVS and CDR2 is FQNEAQ. Trimming removed 2 bases at V and 0 bases at J, with 14 bases between. The CDR3 length is 17 residues. The CDR3 sequence: CASSLLRDGDSNQPQHF. Written as DNA, the CDR3 is TGTGCCAGCAGCTTACTCCGGGACGGAGATAGCAATCAGCCCCAGCATTTT.

V gene TRBV7-4 combines with J gene TRBJ2-3, with TRBD2 matching 8 bases. Losses at the gene ends were 5 bases for V and 3 bases for J; bases not matched to a gene: 13. This CDR3 has 17 residues. The germline gives CDR1 SGHVT, CDR2 SQSDAQ. Here the CDR3 DNA reads TGTGCCAGCAGCGGAACGGGGGGGCGATTGAGTACAGATACGCAGTATTTT. This sequence encodes CASSGTGGRLSTDTQYF.

This clonotype turned up a few times. V and J are TRBV6-6 and TRBJ1-5, with 10 bases aligning to TRBD1. CDR1 is MNHNY, CDR2 SVGAGI, per germline (reference sequence). This CDR3 has 17 residues. The ends lost 2 bases at V and 4 bases at J; junction bases unmatched: 8. For the CDR3, the DNA is TGTGCCAGCAGTTACCCTGGGGACAGGGGAAAAAATCAGCCCCAGCATTTT. Amino acid sequence: CASSYPGDRGKNQPQHF.

In the case of this clonotype: Possible read error: a much larger clone is one base away. V usage is TRBV7-6 and J usage is TRBJ2-7, with 10 positions matching TRBD1. The germline V gene has CDR1 SGHVS and CDR2 FNYEAQ. The CDR3 covers 15 residues. The DNA for the CDR3 is TGTGCCAACAGCGAATCGGGACAGGGGTCCTACGAGCAGTACTTC. This translates into CANSESGQGSYEQYF.

In this sample, this clonotype turned up a few times. The chain recombines TRBV5-8 with TRBJ2-2; 16 nucleotides line up with TRBD2. This CDR3 has 18 residues. V lost 3 bases to trimming and J lost 3 bases; unmatched junction nucleotides: 5. Germline V CDR1 and CDR2: SGHTS, YDEGEE. The CDR3 protein is CASSSGLAGGPYTGELFF. The CDR3 DNA reads as TGTGCCAGCAGCTCGGGACTAGCGGGGGGGCCATACACCGGGGAGCTGTTTTTT.

This chain connects TRBV11-1 to TRBJ2-5; tentative D call: TRBD1 (6 bases). The germline gives CDR1 SGHAT, CDR2 FQDESV (reference sequence). This CDR3 region has 14 residues. V was shortened by 6 bases and J by 4 bases, with 15 bases between the two germline ends. CDR3 nucleotide sequence: TGTGCCAGCAGTTATGACAGGAAGGGAGAGACCCAGTACTTC. Its translation: CASSYDRKGETQYF.

The J gene is TRBJ2-2, the V gene TRBV19; a possible D gene is TRBD1 (5 bases). The V gene lost 5 bases and the J gene lost 3 bases, with 13 bases spanning the gap. Germline loops: CDR1 LNHDA, CDR2 SQIVND (reference sequence). The CDR3 totals 15 residues. Here the CDR3 DNA reads TGTGCCAGTAGTTTCTATACAGGAGACACCGGGGAGCTGTTTTTT. Amino acids: CASSFYTGDTGELFF. Full variable domain (missing parts from reference TRBV19 and TRBJ2-2): DGGITQSPKYLFRKEGQNVTLSCEQNLNHDAMYWYRQDPGQGLRLIYYSQIVNDFQKGDIAEGYSVSREKKESFPLTVTSAQKNPTAFYLCASSFYTGDTGELFFGEGSRLTVL.

The table lists this clonotype with a few counts. The chain recombines TRBV6-5 with TRBJ1-4, with a weak D call TRBD1 (6 bases). CDR1 and CDR2 (germline): MNHEY, SVGAGI. The CDR3 runs 15 residues. Deletions cut 6 bases from V and 8 bases from J, with 19 bases between. The CDR3 region has the DNA TGTGCCAGCAGCGTCGGAGGGGGGACGAGAGAAAAACTGTTTTTT. Translating it yields CASSVGGGTREKLFF.

This clonotype was seen a handful of times. The CDR3 here is CASNFGAWDTEAFF. The CDR3 DNA reads TGTGCCAGCAACTTCGGGGCGTGGGACACTGAAGCTTTCTTT. This chain links TRBV7-9 with TRBJ1-1, with D tentatively TRBD1 (5 bases). The CDR3 has 14 residues. Trimming took off 7 bases at V and 3 bases at J, with 15 bases between the two ends. The germline gives CDR1 SEHNR, CDR2 FQNEAQ (reference sequence).

This clonotype was detected a few times. The rearrangement uses TRBV6-2 or TRBV6-3 and TRBJ1-6; weak D call: TRBD1 (5 bases). CDR1 is MNHEY, CDR2 SVGEGT, per germline. This CDR3 is 13 amino acids long. Trimming removed 6 bases from V and 7 bases from J, with 10 bases in between. In nucleotides, the CDR3 is TGTGCCAGCAGCAGCGCAGGGAATTCACCCCTCCACTTT. Residues: CASSSAGNSPLHF.

The chain carries TRBV7-8 and TRBJ1-5, with 7 bases aligning to TRBD1. The V gene end was trimmed by 5 bases and the J gene end by 4 bases; junction bases not matched to a gene: 8. From germline, CDR1 is SGHVS and CDR2 FQNEAQ. The CDR3 extends over 15 amino acids. CDR3 in DNA: TGTGCCAGCAGCGTCGGGACAGAGCAGAATCAGCCCCAGCATTTT. Its translation: CASSVGTEQNQPQHF. Using reference TRBV7-8 and TRBJ1-5 for the parts outside the CDR3, the full variable domain is GAGVSQSPRYKVAKRGQDVALRCDPISGHVSLFWYQQALGQGPEFLTYFQNEAQLDKSGLPSDRFFAERPEGSVSTLKIQRTQQEDSAVYLCASSVGTEQNQPQHFGDGTRLSIL.

This sequence joins TRBV12-3 or TRBV12-4 and TRBJ1-5, with D perhaps TRBD1 (5 bases). V gave up 7 bases and J gave up 0 bases, with 10 bases separating them. The CDR3 extends over 14 amino acids. The CDR3 here is CASTLGGSNQPQHF. CDR3 DNA: TGTGCCAGCACCCTCGGGGGTAGCAATCAGCCCCAGCATTTT.

The V gene is TRBV12-3 or TRBV12-4, the J gene TRBJ1-2, with TRBD1 matching over 11 bases. The junction had 3 bases not matched to a gene; V was cut back by 1 base and J by 8 bases. The CDR3 is 14 amino acids. CDR3 sequence reads: CASSLGTGGTGYTF. The CDR3 DNA is TGTGCCAGCAGTTTAGGGACAGGGGGCACCGGCTACACCTTC.

The chain links TRBV6-8 to TRBJ1-2; 7 positions agree with TRBD1. In germline, CDR1 is MNHGY, CDR2 SAAAGT. This CDR3 spans 15 amino acids. V dropped 0 bases and J dropped 5; count of bases not matched to a gene: 6. CDR3 bases: TGTGCCAGCAGTTACTCGCCTACAGGGGCGTATGGCTACACCTTC. This gives the protein CASSYSPTGAYGYTF.

The V call is TRBV4-1, the J call TRBJ1-5, with D possibly TRBD1 on 6 matching bases. The CDR3 contains 16 residues. Germline loops: CDR1 MGHRA, CDR2 YSYEKL. V shed 4 bases and J shed 5 bases, with 18 bases lying between them. CDR3 sequence reads: CASSLRGGDNYQPQHF. For the CDR3, the DNA is TGCGCCAGCAGCCTAAGGGGGGGTGACAACTATCAGCCCCAGCATTTT.

Only a few counts were recorded for this clonotype. This rearrangement joins TRBV6-2 or TRBV6-3 to TRBJ1-1, with no clear D. V shed 7 bases and J shed 4 bases, with 16 bases lying between them. The CDR3 length is 14 residues. The germline gives CDR1 MNHEY, CDR2 SVGEGT. CDR3 in amino acids: CASTKRRELTEAFF. DNA for the CDR3: TGTGCCAGCACCAAGAGACGGGAGCTCACTGAAGCTTTCTTT.

As to this clonotype: Relative to the germline gene, one junction end is altered; a read error may explain this. The chain uses TRBV7-6 and TRBJ1-1, with D maybe TRBD1 (5 bases). Germline values: CDR1 SGHVS, CDR2 FNYEAQ. CDR3 length: 14 amino acids. The DNA for the CDR3 is TGTGCCAACAGCTTAGAAGGGGCGGGCACTGAAGCTTTCTTT. This codes for CANSLEGAGTEAFF.